This T cell receptor beta chain originates from a study of molecular identifiers for immune sequencing clone quantification (dated 2018 in TCRdb). Notes on the research overall: In a replicate experiment, RNA from around 20,000 or 100,000 naive CD8 T cells was split into five aliquots, four of which were sequenced. The study was a methods study using CD8 T cells to benchmark molecular-identifier clustering-based TCR repertoire sequencing (MIDCIRS) and TCR RNA copy counting. The paper as a whole reports these results and caveats: In CMV-specific effector cells, over 97% of molecules were held by clones above 20 RNA copies, whereas under 1% of molecules were held by such clones in naive cells. The naive libraries included spiked-in Jurkat TCR RNA (roughly nine copies' worth), and this RNA is not part of the donor repertoire. The sizes of highly expanded clones could end up underestimated when identical TCR molecules share a barcode. Approximately 3.3 recovered TCR RNA copies per cell were obtained by modeling, versus about 9.7 by digital PCR, implying a capture efficiency of around 28%. Even against a background of some 920,000 naive CD8 T cells, spiked-in Jurkat TCR RNA amounting to a single cell's worth was reported to be detectable. When barcode sub-clustering was omitted, TCR diversity was inflated by chimeric consensus sequences, with chimeras reaching as high as 47%.

V and J lose 7 bases and 1 base, and a span of 15 bases separates them. The CDR3 runs 15 residues from the cysteine to the phenylalanine. Here the CDR3 DNA is all that survives: 45 bases in frame from base 1. As encoded in the germline V gene (reference sequence), CDR1 is PRHDT while CDR2 is FYEKMQ. The library was obtained by PCR. This sample was sequenced with a NextSeq 500. Bulk TCR libraries were prepared as previously described, using TCR primers listed in Table S5. The Qiagen AllPrep DNA/RNA kit was used to purify total RNA. Before any analysis, reads coming from multiple sequencing runs of the same library were combined into one pool. The authors processed their data as follows. Reads were retained only if their TCR constant sequence matched exactly, and those retained reads were trimmed to 150 nt and grouped according to their 12-nt molecular barcodes. Reads within each barcode group were sub-clustered using a 15% Levenshtein threshold, and quality-weighted consensus sequences were constructed for each RNA molecule. Non-functional sequences were removed, as were lower-count sequences one edit away from another. On the basis of fitting two negative binomial distributions, barcode sub-clusters with fewer than 20% of the maximum read count were discarded. The public sequencing data were trimmed at Q25 with fastp and processed into clonotypes with MiXCR by TCRdb, which kept only in-frame beta chains. Rows are unified per CDR3 protein, each entry keeping the most common DNA and genes. The authors' filters were not applied to this entry. The sample table contains hundreds of thousands of distinct CDR3 sequences; only one count was recorded for roughly 25% of them. 0.78% of the sample is held by the ten biggest clonotypes.

As regards this clonotype: Its antigen is currently not known. Within one base of it there is no much larger clone, and no base qualities were kept.

Libraries of naive CD8 T cells were generated from roughly 20,000 to 1,000,000 sorted cells, with 10%, 30% or 50% of the purified RNA used. Naive CD8 T cells were FACS-sorted as CD8+CD4-CCR7+CD45RA+ on a BD FACSAria II into RLT Plus buffer. To test detection sensitivity, Jurkat RNA equivalent to nine to ten TCR copies was spiked into samples of about 19,000-1,100,000 naive CD8 T cells. CD8 T cells were enriched with RosetteSep CD8+ T Cell Enrichment Cocktail and Ficoll-Paque, followed by ACK red cell lysis. This clonotype originated in a human donor in good health. Some libraries in this study had Jurkat cell RNA spiked in. The chain couples TRBV13 to TRBJ2-3; the best D guess is TRBD1, with 6 bases matching. Sample: naive CD8+ T cells from blood, with Jurkat cell RNA spiked in. Taken with the paper, the label for cell subset or site translates to: FACS-sorted CD8+CD4-CCR7+CD45RA+ naive T cells. The encoded CDR3 is CASTKQGWGTDTQYF. The DNA reads as follows: TGTGCCAGCACCAAACAGGGTTGGGGCACAGATACGCAGTATTTT.